The 31 T cell receptor beta chains given below trace back to one sample, sequenced in a study of long-term antiretroviral therapy in people with HIV. It was version v3.0 of the immunoSEQ assay that was run at survey level. Using immunoSEQ multiplex PCR, the repertoire was profiled, and TCRdb retains in-frame clones only, with some absent. In the table there are around 13,000 clones, 75% to 90% of which are singletons. The source was unsorted PBMCs, collected 3.2 years before starting antiretroviral therapy. The origin of the receptors is a middle-aged man with HIV.

This clone has a single count. The chain combines TRBV10-3 with TRBJ2-5; 10 bases align to TRBD2. The germline gives CDR1 ENHRY, CDR2 SYGVKD. The CDR3 is made up of 14 amino acids. V dropped 8 bases and J dropped 3; count of bases not matched to a gene: 6. The CDR3 reads CAIGLAEIKETQYF. The CDR3 DNA reads as TGTGCCATCGGACTAGCGGAGATAAAAGAGACCCAGTACTTC.

The CDR3, as DNA: TGTGCCAGCAGTTACGCGACCGGTTCTAAGGCTTTCTTT. This gives the protein CASSYATGSKAFF. The chain links TRBV6-6 to TRBJ1-1; D is unclear. This CDR3 region has 13 residues. Germline CDR1 is MNHNY and CDR2 is SVGAGI (reference sequence). The V and J ends lost 2 bases and 11 bases respectively, with 15 bases between them.

This chain connects TRBV5-1 to TRBJ2-6, with D perhaps matching TRBD1 (6 bases). V shed 3 bases and J shed 2 bases, with 12 bases lying between them. Germline CDR1 is SGHRS and CDR2 is YFSETQ. This CDR3 contains 16 residues. CDR3 nucleotides: TGCGCCAGCAGCTCCTCGGCAGGGGCTGGGGCCAACGTCCTGACTTTC. Translating gives CASSSSAGAGANVLTF.

By share, this clone counts as medium-sized (0.01 to 0.1%). The gene calls are TRBV7-9 and TRBJ1-3; 8 bases map to TRBD1. The length of the CDR3 is 16 residues. The V and J ends lost 4 bases and 1 base, in that order; junction bases with no gene match: 6. CDR1 is SEHNR and CDR2 is FQNEAQ in the germline V gene (reference sequence). The CDR3 DNA follows: TGTGCCAGCAGCTCCGCGACAGGGGTGTCTGGAAACACCATATATTTT. Its protein is CASSSATGVSGNTIYF.

Concerning this clone itself: Different DNA sequences within this sample yield the same CDR3. The rearrangement uses TRBV11-3 and TRBJ1-1; maybe TRBD1 (5 bases). CDR3 length: 13 amino acids. The germline V and J ends were trimmed by 5 bases and 5 bases, with 12 bases remaining between them. Germline CDR1 is SGHNT and CDR2 is YENEEA. The CDR3 region is CASSPGGRTEAFF. CDR3 DNA: TGTGCCAGCAGCCCGGGGGGGAGGACTGAAGCTTTCTTT.

This clone was detected only once. The chain links TRBV2 to TRBJ2-2; D is possibly TRBD1 (6 bases). Germline CDR1 SNHLY, CDR2 FYNNEI. This CDR3 spans 14 amino acids. V gave up 4 bases and J gave up 4 bases, with 10 bases separating them. Written as DNA, the CDR3 is TGTGCCAGCAGTGCGGACAGATCCACCGGGGAGCTGTTTTTT. It translates to CASSADRSTGELFF.

The chain is built from TRBV11-2 and TRBJ1-6; D gene unclear. This CDR3 spans 16 amino acids. With 5 bases removed from V and 7 bases from J, the gap between germline ends came to 18 bases. Germline-derived CDR1 and CDR2 are SGHAT and FQNNGV. The CDR3 nucleotides are TGTGCCAGCAGCGCCCCTGGGTGGCATCCCAATTCACCCCTCCACTTT. Amino acids: CASSAPGWHPNSPLHF.

The sample holds one count of this clone. The genes are TRBV4-1 and TRBJ2-2; TRBD2 matches at 8 bases. Germline V gives CDR1 MGHRA, CDR2 YSYEKL. The CDR3 runs 16 residues. V lost 4 bases and J lost 1; bases outside the gene matches: 5. In DNA, the CDR3 is TGCGCCAGCAGCCTCACGGGGGGGCTGAACACCGGGGAGCTGTTTTTT. Translated, it gives CASSLTGGLNTGELFF.

The V gene is TRBV28, the J gene TRBJ1-2; D gene ambiguous. Germline CDR1 and CDR2: MDHEN and SYDVKM. Trimming took off 2 bases at V and 1 base at J, with 14 bases between the two ends. CDR3 length: 16 amino acids. The chain's CDR3 is CASSLTPYDLNYGYTF. CDR3 sequence (DNA): TGTGCCAGCAGTTTAACGCCGTATGACCTTAACTATGGCTACACCTTC.

The chain joins TRBV4-1 to TRBJ1-2, with D tentatively TRBD1 (5 bases). Germline V lookup: CDR1 MGHRA, CDR2 YSYEKL. This CDR3 contains 14 residues. Trimming cost V 3 bases and J 6 bases, with 14 bases left between them. The CDR3 nucleotides read TGCGCCAGCAGCCAGGGGGACCCTTGGGATGGCTACACCTTC. This codes for CASSQGDPWDGYTF.

In its sample, this clone was seen once. This chain connects TRBV5-5 to TRBJ2-7; unclear D gene. V was clipped by 5 bases and J by 0 bases, with 12 bases between them. Germline V CDR1 and CDR2: SGHKS, YYEKEE (reference sequence). The CDR3 contains 14 residues. The CDR3 here is CASRDSRSSYEQYF. The CDR3 DNA follows: TGTGCCAGCAGGGATAGCAGGAGCTCCTACGAGCAGTACTTC. The full variable domain, completed using reference TRBV5-5 and TRBJ2-7, is DAGVTQSPTHLIKTRGQQVTLRCSPISGHKSVSWYQQVLGQGPQFIFQYYEKEERGRGNFPDRFSARQFPNYSSELNVNALLLGDSALYLCASRDSRSSYEQYFGPGTRLTVT.

This clone is categorized as medium-sized. J is TRBJ1-4 and V is TRBV7-3; D perhaps matches TRBD1 (5 bases). The V gene lost 6 bases and the J gene lost 4 bases, with 12 bases spanning the gap. The CDR3 runs 14 residues. Germline-derived CDR1 and CDR2 are SGHTA and FQGTGA. CDR3 nucleotides: TGTGCCAGCAGGGGGCAGGGCGGTAATGAAAAACTGTTTTTT. This codes for CASRGQGGNEKLFF.

The chain is built from TRBV15 and TRBJ1-3, with D perhaps matching TRBD1 (5 bases). Germline CDR1 is LNHNV and CDR2 is YYDKDF (reference sequence). The CDR3 has 16 amino acids. Trimming pared 0 bases from V and 4 bases from J, leaving 13 bases between. The CDR3 is CATSRDMGDLGNTIYF. For the CDR3, the DNA is TGTGCCACCAGCAGAGATATGGGGGATTTAGGAAACACCATATATTTT.

V is TRBV5-1 and J is TRBJ2-7; weak D call: TRBD1 (6 bases). CDR1 is SGHRS and CDR2 is YFSETQ in the germline V gene. Trimming removed 3 bases at V and 3 bases at J, with 10 bases between. The CDR3 is 13 amino acids. CDR3 amino acids: CASSSGQFYEQYF. CDR3 DNA sequence: TGCGCCAGCAGCTCCGGACAGTTCTACGAGCAGTACTTC. Full variable domain (missing parts from reference TRBV5-1 and TRBJ2-7): KAGVTQTPRYLIKTRGQQVTLSCSPISGHRSVSWYQQTPGQGLQFLFEYFSETQRNKGNFPGRFSGRQFSNSRSEMNVSTLELGDSALYLCASSSGQFYEQYFGPGTRLTVT.

This clone was seen once. V gene TRBV5-1 combines with J gene TRBJ2-2; 7 positions match TRBD1. Germline V lookup: CDR1 SGHRS, CDR2 YFSETQ. J lost 7 bases, V lost 2 bases, and 14 bases had no gene match. The CDR3 is 17 residues long. The CDR3 DNA reads as TGCGCCAGCAGCTTCCAAGGACAGGAAAAGTTAGGCGGGGAGCTGTTTTTT. This translates into CASSFQGQEKLGGELFF.

This chain connects TRBV5-1 to TRBJ1-1; TRBD1 aligns across 8 bases. The J segment lost 5 bases and the V segment lost 2 bases, leaving 5 bases of the junction unmatched. This CDR3 is built from 14 residues. Germline CDR1 and CDR2: SGHRS and YFSETQ. The CDR3 loop is CASSLTGGRTEAFF. The CDR3 DNA reads as TGCGCCAGCAGCTTAACAGGGGGTCGGACTGAAGCTTTCTTT.

This clone was seen a single time. The chain combines TRBV5-4 with TRBJ2-1, with 11 bases lining up with TRBD2. Germline V CDR1 and CDR2: SGHNT, YYREEE (reference sequence). The CDR3 is made up of 15 amino acids. Germline trimming cut 2 bases from V and 5 bases from J; bases unmatched to any gene: 3. The CDR3 nucleotides read TGTGCCAGCAGCTTTCGTAGCGGGGGGGACAATGAGCAGTTCTTC. It encodes CASSFRSGGDNEQFF. The full variable domain, its missing parts supplied by reference TRBV5-4 and TRBJ2-1, is ETGVTQSPTHLIKTRGQQVTLRCSSQSGHNTVSWYQQALGQGPQFIFQYYREEENGRGNFPPRFSGLQFPNYSSELNVNALELDDSALYLCASSFRSGGDNEQFFGPGTRLTVL.

The chain couples TRBV18 to TRBJ2-1, with 8 positions matching TRBD2. V was clipped by 2 bases and J by 5 bases; unmatched bases: 5. From germline, CDR1 is KGHSH and CDR2 LQKENI. CDR3 size: 15 residues. CDR3 protein: CASSPGGGTHNEQFF. The CDR3, as DNA: TGTGCCAGCTCACCAGGCGGGGGGACCCACAATGAGCAGTTCTTC.

This clone was counted a single time. V and J are TRBV18 and TRBJ1-4; a possible D gene is TRBD1 (5 bases). Germline CDR1 is KGHSH and CDR2 is LQKENI. The CDR3 extends over 15 amino acids. The V end was cut by 3 bases, the J end by 7 bases, with 15 bases between. The CDR3 loop is CASSPFGGTGEKLFF. CDR3 DNA sequence: TGTGCCAGCTCACCGTTTGGGGGAACGGGTGAAAAACTGTTTTTT.

This chain connects TRBV11-3 to TRBJ2-3; D could derive from TRBD1 or TRBD2 (5 bases each). From germline, CDR1 is SGHNT and CDR2 YENEEA. The CDR3 is 16 amino acids. Trimming removed 1 base at V and 1 base at J, with 12 bases between. CDR3 coding DNA: TGTGCCAGCAGCTTAGGGGGGTGGATGCGCACAGATACGCAGTATTTT. It codes for CASSLGGWMRTDTQYF.

The chain carries TRBV27 and TRBJ1-1; 7 bases agree with TRBD1. The CDR3 is 14 amino acids. V lost 7 bases to trimming and J lost 4 bases; unmatched junction nucleotides: 9. Germline CDR1 reads MNHEY; CDR2 reads SMNVEV (reference sequence). CDR3 bases: TGTGCCAGCATTCCAAAGGGGGCCGGCACTGAAGCTTTCTTT. Encoded protein: CASIPKGAGTEAFF.

The rearrangement links TRBV5-1 to TRBJ2-7; 10 bases fit TRBD2. CDR1 is SGHRS and CDR2 is YFSETQ in the germline V gene. V lost 0 bases and J lost 3; bases outside the gene matches: 6. This CDR3 comprises 16 residues. CDR3 protein: CASSLDLAGGIYEQYF. The DNA for the CDR3 is TGCGCCAGCAGCTTGGATTTAGCGGGGGGCATCTACGAGCAGTACTTC.

V usage is TRBV27 and J usage is TRBJ2-1; D remains ambiguous. Germline V gives CDR1 MNHEY, CDR2 SMNVEV (reference sequence). The CDR3 consists of 13 residues. Trimming took 6 bases from V and 1 from J, leaving 7 bases between them. The CDR3 sequence: CASSFSSYNEQFF. CDR3 nucleotides: TGTGCCAGCAGCTTTAGTTCCTACAATGAGCAGTTCTTC.

The V and J genes are TRBV7-8 and TRBJ2-7; D perhaps matches TRBD1 (5 bases). CDR1 SGHVS and CDR2 FQNEAQ come from the germline V gene. The CDR3 totals 15 residues. Trimming pared 2 bases from V and 2 bases from J, leaving 13 bases between. As DNA, the CDR3 is TGTGCCAGCAGCTTAAGCACAGGAGAAACCTACGAGCAGTACTTC. Protein: CASSLSTGETYEQYF.

The gene calls are TRBV5-1 and TRBJ1-5; D gene unclear. CDR3 size: 14 residues. Germline V gives CDR1 SGHRS, CDR2 YFSETQ. V shed 0 bases and J shed 4 bases, with 8 bases lying between them. This CDR3 is CASSLDPQNQPQHF. As DNA, the CDR3 is TGCGCCAGCAGCTTGGACCCCCAGAATCAGCCCCAGCATTTT.

This chain connects TRBV7-2 to TRBJ2-7; D unclear. Germline CDR1 and CDR2: SGHTA and FQGNSA. The CDR3 runs to 13 residues. Between the trimmed V and J ends, which lost 5 bases and 2 bases, there was a span of 10 bases. CDR3 residues: CASSPPGTYEQYF. Here the CDR3 DNA reads TGTGCCAGCAGCCCCCCCGGCACCTACGAGCAGTACTTC.

This clone was seen a few times. This chain links TRBV6-6 with TRBJ1-4, with D possibly being TRBD1 (6 bases). V gave up 6 bases and J gave up 2 bases, with 7 bases separating them. The CDR3 runs to 13 residues. Looked up from germline, CDR1 is MNHNY and CDR2 is SVGAGI (reference sequence). CDR3 nucleotides: TGTGCCAGCAGAGGGGGTACTAATGAAAAACTGTTTTTT. Protein: CASRGGTNEKLFF.

V gene TRBV30 combines with J gene TRBJ1-1; D is unresolved. Looked up from germline, CDR1 is GTSNPN and CDR2 is SVGIG (reference sequence). The ends were cut back, 3 bases at V and 1 base at J, with 9 bases in the middle. The CDR3 covers 13 residues. In nucleotides, the CDR3 is TGTGCCTGGAGGCCCCAGGCGAACACTGAAGCTTTCTTT. Translated: CAWRPQANTEAFF.

The chain uses TRBV27 and TRBJ1-4; D is unresolved. The CDR3 runs to 15 residues. Looked up from germline, CDR1 is MNHEY and CDR2 is SMNVEV (reference sequence). With 3 bases removed from V and 0 bases from J, the gap between germline ends came to 8 bases. The DNA for the CDR3 is TGTGCCAGCAGTTTTAGGGCTGCAACTAATGAAAAACTGTTTTTT. Translated, it gives CASSFRAATNEKLFF.

V is TRBV9 and J is TRBJ1-3, with D possibly TRBD1 on 6 matching bases. Deletions cut 0 bases from V and 8 bases from J, with 9 bases between. The CDR3 has 13 amino acids. Per germline, CDR1 SGDLS and CDR2 YYNGEE. The CDR3 loop is CASSVAGADTIYF. CDR3 sequence (DNA): TGTGCCAGCAGCGTAGCAGGGGCGGACACCATATATTTT.

The chain links TRBV5-6 to TRBJ2-1, with D possibly TRBD2 on 5 matching bases. V was cut by 0 bases and J by 9 bases, with 7 bases left in between. CDR1 is SGHDT, CDR2 YYEEEE, per germline. This CDR3 comprises 12 residues. DNA of the CDR3: TGTGCCAGCAGCTTGGTACGGGGTGAGCAGTTCTTC. It codes for CASSLVRGEQFF.